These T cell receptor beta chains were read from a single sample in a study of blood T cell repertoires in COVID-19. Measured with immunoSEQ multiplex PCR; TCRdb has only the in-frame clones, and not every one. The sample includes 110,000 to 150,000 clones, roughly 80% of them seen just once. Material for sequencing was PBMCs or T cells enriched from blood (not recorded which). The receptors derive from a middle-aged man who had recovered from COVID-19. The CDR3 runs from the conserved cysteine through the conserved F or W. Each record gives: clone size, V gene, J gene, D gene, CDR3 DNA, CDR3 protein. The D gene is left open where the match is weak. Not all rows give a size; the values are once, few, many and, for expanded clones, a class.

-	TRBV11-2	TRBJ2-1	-	TGTGCCAGCAGCGCGACAGGATACAATGAGCAGTTCTTC	CASSATGYNEQFF
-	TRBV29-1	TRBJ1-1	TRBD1	TGCAGCGTTTCGGTTCGGGACAGGGGGCGCATGAACACTGAAGCTTTCTTT	CSVSVRDRGRMNTEAFF
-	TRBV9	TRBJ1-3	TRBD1	TGTGCCAGCAGTAAACGACAGGGCTCCGGAAACACCATATATTTT	CASSKRQGSGNTIYF
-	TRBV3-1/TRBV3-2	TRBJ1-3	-	TGTGCCAGCAGCCATGAGGGAACTGGAAACACCATATATTTT	CASSHEGTGNTIYF
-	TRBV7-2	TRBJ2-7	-	TGTGCCAGCAGCTCCCCGGGACAAGACTACGAGCAGTACTTC	CASSSPGQDYEQYF
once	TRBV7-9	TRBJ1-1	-	TGTGCCAGCACCTCCCCTATTTCCACTGAAGCTTTCTTT	CASTSPISTEAFF
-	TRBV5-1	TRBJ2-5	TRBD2	TGCGCCAGCAGCTTGGGGAGGCTAGCGGCCCAAGAGACCCAGTACTTC	CASSLGRLAAQETQYF
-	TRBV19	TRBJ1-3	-	TGTGCCAGTAGTATAGAACGGGACTCTGGAAACACCATATATTTT	CASSIERDSGNTIYF
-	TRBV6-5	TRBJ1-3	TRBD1	TGTGCCAGCAGAGGGACAGGGGGTGGAAACACCATATATTTT	CASRGTGGGNTIYF
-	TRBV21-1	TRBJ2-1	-	TGTGCCAGCAGCAACGCGGGGGGGGGACTAGGATTCGGCGATGAGCAGTTCTTC	CASSNAGGGLGFGDEQFF